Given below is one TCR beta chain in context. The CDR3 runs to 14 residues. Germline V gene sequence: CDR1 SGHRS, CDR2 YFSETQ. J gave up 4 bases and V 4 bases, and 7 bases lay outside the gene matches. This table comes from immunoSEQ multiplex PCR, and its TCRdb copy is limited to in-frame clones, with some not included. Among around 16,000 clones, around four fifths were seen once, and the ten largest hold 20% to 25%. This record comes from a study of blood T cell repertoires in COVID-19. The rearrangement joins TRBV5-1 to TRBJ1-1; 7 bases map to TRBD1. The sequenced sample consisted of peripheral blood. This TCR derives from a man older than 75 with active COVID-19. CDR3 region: CASSDTGASTEAFF. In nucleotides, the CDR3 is TGCGCCAGCAGCGATACAGGGGCGAGCACTGAAGCTTTCTTT.